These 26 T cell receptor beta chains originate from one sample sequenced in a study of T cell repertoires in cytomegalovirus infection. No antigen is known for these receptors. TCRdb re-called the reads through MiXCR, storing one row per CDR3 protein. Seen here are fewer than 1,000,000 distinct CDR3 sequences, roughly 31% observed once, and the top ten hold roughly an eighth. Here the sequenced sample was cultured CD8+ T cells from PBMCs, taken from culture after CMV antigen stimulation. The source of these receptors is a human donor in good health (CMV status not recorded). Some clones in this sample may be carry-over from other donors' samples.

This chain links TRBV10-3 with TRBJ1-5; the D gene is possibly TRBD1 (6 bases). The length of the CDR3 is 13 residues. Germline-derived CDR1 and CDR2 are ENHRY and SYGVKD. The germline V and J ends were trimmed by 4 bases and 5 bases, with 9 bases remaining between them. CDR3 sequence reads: CAISVEGDQPQHF. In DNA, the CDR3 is TGTGCCATCAGTGTAGAGGGGGATCAGCCCCAGCATTTT.

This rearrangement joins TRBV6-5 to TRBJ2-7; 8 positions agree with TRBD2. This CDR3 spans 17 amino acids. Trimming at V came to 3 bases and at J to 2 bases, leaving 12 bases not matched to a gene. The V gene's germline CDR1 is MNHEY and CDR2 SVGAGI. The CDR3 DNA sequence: TGTGCCAGCAGTTATGGCCCCTGGGGCGGGGGGACCTACGAGCAGTACTTC. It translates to CASSYGPWGGGTYEQYF.

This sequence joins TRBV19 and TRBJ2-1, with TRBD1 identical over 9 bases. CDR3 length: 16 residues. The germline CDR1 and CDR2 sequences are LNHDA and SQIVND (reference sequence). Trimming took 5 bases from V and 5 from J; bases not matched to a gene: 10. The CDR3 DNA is TGTGCCAGTAGTTCCACAGGGACAGGGATAGACAATGAGCAGTTCTTC. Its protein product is CASSSTGTGIDNEQFF.

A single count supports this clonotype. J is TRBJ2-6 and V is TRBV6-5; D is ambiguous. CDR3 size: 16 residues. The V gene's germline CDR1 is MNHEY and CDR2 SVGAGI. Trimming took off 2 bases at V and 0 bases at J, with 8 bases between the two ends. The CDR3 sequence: CASSYISNSGANVLTF. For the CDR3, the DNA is TGTGCCAGCAGTTACATTAGCAACTCTGGGGCCAACGTCCTGACTTTC.

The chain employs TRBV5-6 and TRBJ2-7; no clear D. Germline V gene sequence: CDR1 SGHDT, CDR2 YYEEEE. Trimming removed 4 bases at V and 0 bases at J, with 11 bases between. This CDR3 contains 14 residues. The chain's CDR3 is CASSPRRNSYEQYF. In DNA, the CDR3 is TGTGCCAGCAGCCCCAGAAGGAACTCCTACGAGCAGTACTTC.

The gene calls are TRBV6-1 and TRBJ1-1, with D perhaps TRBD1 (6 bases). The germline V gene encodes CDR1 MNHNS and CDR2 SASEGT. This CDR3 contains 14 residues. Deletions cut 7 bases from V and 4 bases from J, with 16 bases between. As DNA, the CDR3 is TGTGCCAGCACCTACCTAGGGGGAAGCACTGAAGCTTTCTTT. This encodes CASTYLGGSTEAFF.

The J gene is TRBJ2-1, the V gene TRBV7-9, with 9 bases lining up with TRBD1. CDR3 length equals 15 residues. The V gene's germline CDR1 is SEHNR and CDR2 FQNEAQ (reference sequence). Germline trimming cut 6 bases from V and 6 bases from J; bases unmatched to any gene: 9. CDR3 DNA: TGTGCCAGCAGGACCGCTTTGGACAGGGGCAATGAGCAGTTCTTC. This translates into CASRTALDRGNEQFF.

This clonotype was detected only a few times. CDR3 in amino acids: CASGDRISYEQYF. The CDR3 DNA follows: TGTGCCAGCGGGGACAGAATTTCCTACGAGCAGTACTTC. The rearrangement links TRBV13 to TRBJ2-7; 7 bases map to TRBD1. Germline values: CDR1 PRHDT, CDR2 FYEKMQ (reference sequence). Unmatched junction bases numbered 5, after V lost 8 bases and J lost 1 base. The CDR3 loop spans 13 amino acids.

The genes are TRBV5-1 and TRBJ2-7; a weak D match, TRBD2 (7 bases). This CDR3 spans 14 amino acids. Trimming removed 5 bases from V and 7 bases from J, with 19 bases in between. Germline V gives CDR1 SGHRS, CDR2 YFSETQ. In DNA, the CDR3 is TGCGCCAGCAGAGCATCCGGAGGGGGGGGGGAGCAGTACTTC. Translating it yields CASRASGGGGEQYF.

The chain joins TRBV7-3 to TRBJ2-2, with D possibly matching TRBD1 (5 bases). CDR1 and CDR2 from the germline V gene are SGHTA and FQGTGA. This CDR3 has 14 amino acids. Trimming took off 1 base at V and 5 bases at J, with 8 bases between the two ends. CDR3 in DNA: TGTGCCAGCAGCTTAAAGCCAGGGACCGGGGAGCTGTTTTTT. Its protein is CASSLKPGTGELFF.

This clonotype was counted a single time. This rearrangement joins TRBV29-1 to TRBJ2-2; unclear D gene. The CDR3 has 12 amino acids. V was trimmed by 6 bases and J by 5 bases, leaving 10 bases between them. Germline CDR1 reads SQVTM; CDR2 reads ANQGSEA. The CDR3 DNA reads TGCAGCGTAGATACAGAGACCGGGGAGCTGTTTTTT. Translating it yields CSVDTETGELFF.

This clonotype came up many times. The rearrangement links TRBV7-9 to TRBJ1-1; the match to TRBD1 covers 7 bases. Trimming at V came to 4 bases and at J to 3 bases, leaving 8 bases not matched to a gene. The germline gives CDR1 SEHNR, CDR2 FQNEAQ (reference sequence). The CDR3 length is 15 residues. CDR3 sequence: CASSYTRGLDTEAFF. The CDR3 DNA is TGTGCCAGCAGCTACACAAGGGGGCTGGACACTGAAGCTTTCTTT.

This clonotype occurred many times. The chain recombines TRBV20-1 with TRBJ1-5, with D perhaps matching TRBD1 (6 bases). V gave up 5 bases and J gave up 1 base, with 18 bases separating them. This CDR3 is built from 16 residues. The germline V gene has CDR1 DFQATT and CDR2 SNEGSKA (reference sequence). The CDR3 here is CSAPGGGGTSNQPQHF. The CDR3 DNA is TGCAGTGCTCCCGGTGGGGGCGGAACGAGCAATCAGCCCCAGCATTTT.

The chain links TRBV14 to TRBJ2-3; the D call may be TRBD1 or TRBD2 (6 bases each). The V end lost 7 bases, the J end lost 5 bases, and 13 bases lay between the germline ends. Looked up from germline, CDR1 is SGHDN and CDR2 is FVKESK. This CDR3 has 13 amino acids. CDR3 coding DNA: TGTGCCAGCAACAGGGTCGGGGGAGATACGCAGTATTTT. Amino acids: CASNRVGGDTQYF.

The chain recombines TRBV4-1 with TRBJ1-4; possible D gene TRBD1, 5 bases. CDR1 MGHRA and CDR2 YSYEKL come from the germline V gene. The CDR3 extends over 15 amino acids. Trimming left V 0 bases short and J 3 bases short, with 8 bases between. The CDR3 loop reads CASSQDGGSNEKLFF. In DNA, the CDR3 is TGCGCCAGCAGCCAAGACGGGGGATCTAATGAAAAACTGTTTTTT.

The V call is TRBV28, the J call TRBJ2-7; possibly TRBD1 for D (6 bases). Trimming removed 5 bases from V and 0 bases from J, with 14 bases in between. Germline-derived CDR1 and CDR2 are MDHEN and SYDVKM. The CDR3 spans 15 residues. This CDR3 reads CASSPTTGHSYEQYV. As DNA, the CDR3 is TGTGCCAGCAGTCCTACTACGGGACACTCCTACGAGCAGTACGTC.

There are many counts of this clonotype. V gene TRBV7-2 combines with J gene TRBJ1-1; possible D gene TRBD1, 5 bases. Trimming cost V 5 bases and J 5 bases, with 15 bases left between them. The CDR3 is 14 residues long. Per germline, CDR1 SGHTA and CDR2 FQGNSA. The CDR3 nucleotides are TGTGCCAGCAGCCGACAGCGTCAGGATACTGAAGCTTTCTTT. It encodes CASSRQRQDTEAFF.

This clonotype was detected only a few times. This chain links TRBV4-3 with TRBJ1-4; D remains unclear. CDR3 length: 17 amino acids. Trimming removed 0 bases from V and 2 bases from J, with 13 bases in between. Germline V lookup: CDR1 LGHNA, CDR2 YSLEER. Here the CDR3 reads CASSQDAGPGTNEKLFF. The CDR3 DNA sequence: TGCGCCAGCAGCCAAGATGCAGGACCGGGCACTAATGAAAAACTGTTTTTT.

The chain's CDR3 is CASSAPASGGVFTNEQFF. The CDR3 DNA reads TGTGCCAGCAGCGCCCCGGCTAGCGGGGGAGTCTTCACCAATGAGCAGTTCTTC. The J gene is TRBJ2-1, the V gene TRBV9; 10 positions agree with TRBD2. V was pared by 3 bases and J by 6 bases, with 15 bases of the junction left unmatched. The CDR3 is made up of 18 amino acids. Germline-derived CDR1 and CDR2 are SGDLS and YYNGEE.

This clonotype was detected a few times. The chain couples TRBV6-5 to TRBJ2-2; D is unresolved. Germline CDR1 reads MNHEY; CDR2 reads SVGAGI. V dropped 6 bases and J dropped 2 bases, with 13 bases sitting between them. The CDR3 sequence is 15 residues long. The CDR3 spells CASSLTSYNTGELFF. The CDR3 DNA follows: TGTGCCAGCAGCCTCACCTCGTATAACACCGGGGAGCTGTTTTTT.

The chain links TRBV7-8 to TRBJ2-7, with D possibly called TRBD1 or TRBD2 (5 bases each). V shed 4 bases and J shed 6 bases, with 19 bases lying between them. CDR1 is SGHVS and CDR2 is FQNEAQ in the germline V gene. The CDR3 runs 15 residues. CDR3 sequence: CASSWRRDLTFEQYF. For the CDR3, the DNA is TGTGCCAGCAGCTGGCGCCGGGACCTAACCTTCGAGCAGTACTTC. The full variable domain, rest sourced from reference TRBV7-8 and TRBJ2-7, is GAGVSQSPRYKVAKRGQDVALRCDPISGHVSLFWYQQALGQGPEFLTYFQNEAQLDKSGLPSDRFFAERPEGSVSTLKIQRTQQEDSAVYLCASSWRRDLTFEQYFGPGTRLTVT.

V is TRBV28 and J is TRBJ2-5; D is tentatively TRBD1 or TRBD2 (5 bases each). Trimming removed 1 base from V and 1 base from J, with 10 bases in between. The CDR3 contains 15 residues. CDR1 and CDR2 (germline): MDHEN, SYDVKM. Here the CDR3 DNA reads TGTGCCAGCAGTTTATACGCAGGGACCCAAGAGACCCAGTACTTC. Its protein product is CASSLYAGTQETQYF. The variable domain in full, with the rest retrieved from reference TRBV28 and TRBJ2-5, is DVKVTQSSRYLVKRTGEKVFLECVQDMDHENMFWYRQDPGLGLRLIYFSYDVKMKEKGDIPEGYSVSREKKERFSLILESASTNQTSMYLCASSLYAGTQETQYFGPGTRLLVL.

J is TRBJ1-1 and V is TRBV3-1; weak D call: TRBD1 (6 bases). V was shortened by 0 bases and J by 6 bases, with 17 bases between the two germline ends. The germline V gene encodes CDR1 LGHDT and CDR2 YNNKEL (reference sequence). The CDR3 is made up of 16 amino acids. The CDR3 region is CASSQDLTGRASEAFF. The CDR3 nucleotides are TGTGCCAGCAGCCAAGATCTGACAGGCCGTGCGTCTGAAGCTTTCTTT.

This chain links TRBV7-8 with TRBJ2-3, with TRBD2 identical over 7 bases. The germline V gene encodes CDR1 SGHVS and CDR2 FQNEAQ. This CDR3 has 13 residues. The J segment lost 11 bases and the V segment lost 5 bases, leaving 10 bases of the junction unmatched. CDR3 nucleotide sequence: TGTGCCAGCAGCCCATCGGGACTACAAAGGCAGTATTTT. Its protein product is CASSPSGLQRQYF.

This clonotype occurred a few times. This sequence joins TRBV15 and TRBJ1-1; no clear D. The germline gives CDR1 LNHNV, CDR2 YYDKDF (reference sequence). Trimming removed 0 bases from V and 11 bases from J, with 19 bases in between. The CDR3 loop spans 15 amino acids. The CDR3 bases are TGTGCCACCAGCAGAGATGTAGGCACGCTCTACGTGGCTTTCTTT. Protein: CATSRDVGTLYVAFF.

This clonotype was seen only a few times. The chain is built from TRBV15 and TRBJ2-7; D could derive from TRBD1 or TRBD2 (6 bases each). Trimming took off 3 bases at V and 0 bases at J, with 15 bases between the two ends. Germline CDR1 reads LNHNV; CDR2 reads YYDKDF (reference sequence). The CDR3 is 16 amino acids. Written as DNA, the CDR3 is TGTGCCACCAGCAGCCCCCCGGGGGCTCCCTCCTACGAGCAGTACTTC. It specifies CATSSPPGAPSYEQYF.